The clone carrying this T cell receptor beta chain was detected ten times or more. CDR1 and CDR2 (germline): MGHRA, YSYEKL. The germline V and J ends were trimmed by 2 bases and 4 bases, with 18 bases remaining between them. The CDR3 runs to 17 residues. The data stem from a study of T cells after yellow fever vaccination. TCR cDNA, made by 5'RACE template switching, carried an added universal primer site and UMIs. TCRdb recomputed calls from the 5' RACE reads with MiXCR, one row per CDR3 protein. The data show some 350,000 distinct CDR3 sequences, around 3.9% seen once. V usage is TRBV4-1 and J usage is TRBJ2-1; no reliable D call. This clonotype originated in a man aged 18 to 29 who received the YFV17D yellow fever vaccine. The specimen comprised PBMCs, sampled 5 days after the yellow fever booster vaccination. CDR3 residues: CASSQNPQLATYNEQFF. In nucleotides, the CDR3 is TGCGCCAGCAGCCAAAATCCCCAACTGGCGACATACAATGAGCAGTTCTTC.